The present T cell receptor (beta chain) was sequenced within a study of T cell responses to AZD1222 COVID-19 vaccine. Regarding the study as a whole: Targeting of unmutated variant regions was reportedly seen in nearly half of spike-specific TCRs. Spike-specific TCR breadth rose after two AZD1222 doses, and depth rose as well. Clonal diversity may have been underestimated, and the donors were mostly white British, with more females than males.

The CDR3 is 13 residues long. Trimming cost V 5 bases and J 4 bases, with 9 bases left between them. Germline assignment: CDR1 SEHNR and CDR2 FQNEAQ (reference sequence). Profiled with immunoSEQ multiplex PCR; TCRdb holds only in-frame clones, not every one. The table records about 120,000 clones, approximately 86% of them present only once. On this clone: The target antigen is unknown.

The source material was peripheral blood, sampled on day 0 of AZD1222 vaccination. The sequence derives from an adult in good health. The chain combines TRBV7-9 with TRBJ1-3; D might be TRBD1 (5 bases). CDR3 amino acids: CASSAGRGNTIYF. DNA of the CDR3: TGTGCCAGCAGCGCAGGGAGGGGAAACACCATATATTTT.